These T cell receptor beta chains were read from a single sample in a study of blood T cell repertoires in COVID-19. Method: immunoSEQ multiplex PCR; TCRdb's copy keeps in-frame clones and lacks some. There are roughly 200,000 clones in the sample; about 77% occur only once, and around 2.8% lies in the top ten. Input material: peripheral blood. All receptors derive from a woman aged 80 or over with active or convalescent COVID-19. Both conserved end residues are trimmed from each CDR3.

v_gene: TRBV5-8
j_gene: TRBJ2-7
CDR3aa: ASSRIGANEQY

v_gene: TRBV18
j_gene: TRBJ2-5
CDR3aa: ASSPPGGAWETQY

v_gene: TRBV24-1
j_gene: TRBJ2-3
CDR3aa: ATSDLGTGLRTDTQY

v_gene: TRBV5-8
j_gene: TRBJ1-2
CDR3aa: ASSPGQRTNYGYT

v_gene: TRBV5-1
j_gene: TRBJ2-7
CDR3aa: ASSQSLAGRSSYEQY

v_gene: TRBV28
j_gene: TRBJ1-2
CDR3aa: ASSLSSLGMGTVA

v_gene: TRBV5-5
j_gene: TRBJ1-1
CDR3aa: ASTLYVGADAF

v_gene: TRBV6-5
j_gene: TRBJ2-7
CDR3aa: ASSYSANGQYYEQY

v_gene: TRBV5-1
j_gene: TRBJ1-1
CDR3aa: ASSPSGGTEAF

v_gene: TRBV5-1
j_gene: TRBJ1-4
CDR3aa: ASSPGQGAAEKLF

v_gene: TRBV7-6
j_gene: TRBJ2-7
CDR3aa: ASSSIGTGRKYEQY

v_gene: TRBV7-9
j_gene: TRBJ2-3
CDR3aa: ASSPEGQGTDTQY

v_gene: TRBV7-2
j_gene: TRBJ2-1
CDR3aa: ASSPGQGPYNEQF

v_gene: TRBV7-2
j_gene: TRBJ2-7
CDR3aa: ASSLGGRGYEQY

v_gene: TRBV4-1
j_gene: TRBJ1-2
CDR3aa: ASSQSPGQGYYGYT

v_gene: TRBV9
j_gene: TRBJ1-1
CDR3aa: ASSPRGAENTEAF

v_gene: TRBV9
j_gene: TRBJ2-1
CDR3aa: ASSVHLAGRPSYNEQF

v_gene: TRBV19
j_gene: TRBJ1-4
CDR3aa: ASSIRGNEKLF

v_gene: TRBV7-2
j_gene: TRBJ2-2
CDR3aa: ASSLAWQGGTGELF

v_gene: TRBV5-1
j_gene: TRBJ1-1
CDR3aa: ASSLGGIDGEAF

v_gene: TRBV6-5
j_gene: TRBJ2-5
CDR3aa: ASSSGSQTQY

v_gene: TRBV10-3
j_gene: TRBJ2-7
CDR3aa: AISESGTSGGHSYEQY

v_gene: TRBV19
j_gene: TRBJ1-2
CDR3aa: ASSPGVYYGYT